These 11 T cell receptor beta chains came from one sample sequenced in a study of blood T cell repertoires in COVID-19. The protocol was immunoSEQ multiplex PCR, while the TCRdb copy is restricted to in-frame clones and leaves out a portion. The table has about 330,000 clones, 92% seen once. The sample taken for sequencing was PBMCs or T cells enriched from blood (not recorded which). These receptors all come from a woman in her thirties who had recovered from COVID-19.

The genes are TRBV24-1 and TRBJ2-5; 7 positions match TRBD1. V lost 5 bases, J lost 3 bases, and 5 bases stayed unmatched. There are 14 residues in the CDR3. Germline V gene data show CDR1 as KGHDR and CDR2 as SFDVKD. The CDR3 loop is CATSGAGTEETQYF. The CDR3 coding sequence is TGTGCCACCAGTGGCGCCGGGACAGAAGAGACCCAGTACTTC.

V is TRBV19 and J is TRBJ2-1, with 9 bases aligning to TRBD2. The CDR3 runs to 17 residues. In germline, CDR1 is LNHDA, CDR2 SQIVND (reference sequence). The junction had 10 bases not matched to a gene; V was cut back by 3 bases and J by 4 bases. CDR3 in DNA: TGTGCCAGTAGTATCAATTACCGGACTAGCGAGTACAATGAGCAGTTCTTC. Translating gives CASSINYRTSEYNEQFF.

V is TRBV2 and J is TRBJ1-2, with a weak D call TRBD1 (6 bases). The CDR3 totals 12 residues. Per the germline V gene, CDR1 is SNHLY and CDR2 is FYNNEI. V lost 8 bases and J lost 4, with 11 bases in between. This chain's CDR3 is CASVSRGYGYTF. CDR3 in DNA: TGTGCCAGCGTGAGCAGGGGCTATGGCTACACCTTC. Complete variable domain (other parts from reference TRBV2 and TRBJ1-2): EPEVTQTPSHQVTQMGQEVILRCVPISNHLYFYWYRQILGQKVEFLVSFYNNEISEKSEIFDDQFSVERPDGSNFTLKIRSTKLEDSAMYFCASVSRGYGYTFGSGTRLTVV.

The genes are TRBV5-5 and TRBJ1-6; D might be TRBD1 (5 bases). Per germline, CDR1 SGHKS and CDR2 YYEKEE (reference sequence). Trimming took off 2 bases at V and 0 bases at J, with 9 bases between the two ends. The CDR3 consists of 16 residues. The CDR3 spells CASSFRGSSYNSPLHF. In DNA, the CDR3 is TGTGCCAGCAGCTTTAGGGGAAGCTCCTATAATTCACCCCTCCACTTT.

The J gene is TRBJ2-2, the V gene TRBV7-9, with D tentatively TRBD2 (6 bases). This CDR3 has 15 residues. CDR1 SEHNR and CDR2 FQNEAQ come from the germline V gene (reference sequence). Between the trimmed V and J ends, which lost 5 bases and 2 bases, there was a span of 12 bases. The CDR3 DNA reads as TGTGCCAGCAGCCCTCCGGGACTTAACACCGGGGAGCTGTTTTTT. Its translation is CASSPPGLNTGELFF.

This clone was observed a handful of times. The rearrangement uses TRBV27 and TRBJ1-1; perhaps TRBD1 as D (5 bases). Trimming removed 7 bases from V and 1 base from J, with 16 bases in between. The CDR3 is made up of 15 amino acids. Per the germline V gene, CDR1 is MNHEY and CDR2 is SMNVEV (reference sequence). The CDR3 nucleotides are TGTGCCAGCATCGGGTGGGGCCAGGGGAACACTGAAGCTTTCTTT. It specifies CASIGWGQGNTEAFF.

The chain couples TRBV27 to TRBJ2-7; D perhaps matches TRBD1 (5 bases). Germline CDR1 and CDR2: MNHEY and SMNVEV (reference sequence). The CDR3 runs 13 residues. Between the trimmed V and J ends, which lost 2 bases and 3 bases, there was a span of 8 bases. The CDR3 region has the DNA TGTGCCAGCAGTTTAGACAGATACTACGAGCAGTACTTC. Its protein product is CASSLDRYYEQYF.

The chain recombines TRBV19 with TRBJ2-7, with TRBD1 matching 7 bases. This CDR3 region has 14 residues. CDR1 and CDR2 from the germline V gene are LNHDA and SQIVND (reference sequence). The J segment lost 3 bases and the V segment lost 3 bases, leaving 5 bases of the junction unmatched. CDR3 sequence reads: CASSIKGDSYEQYF. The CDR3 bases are TGTGCCAGTAGTATTAAGGGGGACAGCTACGAGCAGTACTTC. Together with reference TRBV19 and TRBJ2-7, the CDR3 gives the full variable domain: DGGITQSPKYLFRKEGQNVTLSCEQNLNHDAMYWYRQDPGQGLRLIYYSQIVNDFQKGDIAEGYSVSREKKESFPLTVTSAQKNPTAFYLCASSIKGDSYEQYFGPGTRLTVT.

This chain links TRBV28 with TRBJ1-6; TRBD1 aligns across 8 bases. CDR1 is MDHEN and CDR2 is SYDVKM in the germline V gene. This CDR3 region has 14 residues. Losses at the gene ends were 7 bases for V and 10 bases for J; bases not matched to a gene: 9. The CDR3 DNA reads TGTGCCAGCACCAACGGACAGGGAGGGTCACCCCTCCACTTT. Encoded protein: CASTNGQGGSPLHF.

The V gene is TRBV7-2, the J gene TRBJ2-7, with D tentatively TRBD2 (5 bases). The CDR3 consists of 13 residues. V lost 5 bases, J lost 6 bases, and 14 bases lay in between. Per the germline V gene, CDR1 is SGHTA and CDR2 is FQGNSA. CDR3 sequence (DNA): TGTGCCAGCAGCCGTCCTCCTCGGGGCGAGCAGTACTTC. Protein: CASSRPPRGEQYF.

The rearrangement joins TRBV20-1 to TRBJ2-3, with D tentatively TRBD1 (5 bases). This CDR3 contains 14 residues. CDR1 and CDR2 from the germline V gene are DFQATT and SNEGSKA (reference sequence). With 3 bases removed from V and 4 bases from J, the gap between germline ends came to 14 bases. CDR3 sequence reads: CSASTGARADTQYF. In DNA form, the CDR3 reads TGCAGTGCTAGTACTGGGGCCCGGGCAGATACGCAGTATTTT.